These 13 T cell receptor beta chains came from one sample sequenced in a study of T-cell memory formation after mild COVID-19. MiXCR, applied by TCRdb to the 5' RACE reads, yields one record per CDR3 protein. Seen here are about 440,000 distinct CDR3 sequences, 20% observed once, and the top ten hold roughly 8.4%. The sample taken for sequencing was PBMCs or a T cell subset sorted from them (not recorded which). The receptor set was obtained from an adult woman who had mild COVID-19 (a few samples of this study predate the infection). Cell type and time point are not known.

The rearrangement links TRBV20-1 to TRBJ2-3; no firm D call. In germline, CDR1 is DFQATT, CDR2 SNEGSKA (reference sequence). The CDR3 is 13 amino acids. The germline V and J ends were trimmed by 1 base and 4 bases, with 9 bases remaining between them. Written as DNA, the CDR3 is TGCAGTGCTAGAGGCCCCAGGCCAGATACGCAGTATTTT. As protein: CSARGPRPDTQYF.

This clonotype was detected a few times. The chain recombines TRBV7-2 with TRBJ2-7; D possibly uses TRBD1 or TRBD2 (6 bases each). The CDR3 is 15 residues long. Germline CDR1 is SGHTA and CDR2 is FQGNSA. Deletions cut 5 bases from V and 2 bases from J, with 16 bases between. The CDR3 sequence: CASSLFQGGTYEQYF. CDR3 in DNA: TGTGCCAGCAGCCTCTTCCAAGGGGGGACCTACGAGCAGTACTTC.

This chain links TRBV5-5 with TRBJ1-3, with D tentatively TRBD1 (6 bases). V lost 7 bases and J lost 1, with 9 bases in between. Per germline, CDR1 SGHKS and CDR2 YYEKEE (reference sequence). CDR3 length: 13 amino acids. The CDR3 sequence: CASHRESGNTIYF. CDR3 DNA sequence: TGTGCCAGCCACAGGGAGTCTGGAAACACCATATATTTT.

V and J are TRBV7-9 and TRBJ1-1; maybe TRBD1 (5 bases). This CDR3 has 15 residues. V was pared by 1 base and J by 2 bases, with 11 bases between. Germline V gene data show CDR1 as SEHNR and CDR2 as FQNEAQ (reference sequence). Written as DNA, the CDR3 is TGTGCCAGCAGCTTAGATTCGGGGGGAAACACTGAAGCTTTCTTT. Translation gives CASSLDSGGNTEAFF. Drawing the rest from reference TRBV7-9 and TRBJ1-1, the complete variable domain is DTGVSQNPRHKITKRGQNVTFRCDPISEHNRLYWYRQTLGQGPEFLTYFQNEAQLEKSRLLSDRFSAERPKGSFSTLEIQRTEQGDSAMYLCASSLDSGGNTEAFFGQGTRLTVV.

This clonotype has more than one count but fewer than ten. V usage is TRBV9 and J usage is TRBJ1-2; 7 nucleotides match TRBD1. CDR3 length equals 16 residues. The germline gives CDR1 SGDLS, CDR2 YYNGEE. J was trimmed by 2 bases and V by 4 bases; bases with no gene match: 11. The CDR3 nucleotides are TGTGCCAGCAGCTCAAGAGACAGGGTGGGAAACTATGGCTACACCTTC. It yields the protein CASSSRDRVGNYGYTF.

J is TRBJ2-5 and V is TRBV7-3; possibly TRBD2 for D (7 bases). The CDR3 is 13 residues long. V was pared by 11 bases and J by 2 bases, with 15 bases between. Germline CDR1 is SGHTA and CDR2 is FQGTGA. CDR3 DNA: TGTGCCGGGGGGGCCAGCGATCAAGAGACCCAGTACTTC. Amino acid sequence: CAGGASDQETQYF.

This rearrangement joins TRBV5-1 to TRBJ1-1, with D uncertain. V gave up 2 bases and J gave up 1 base, with 9 bases separating them. The CDR3 extends over 14 amino acids. Germline V gives CDR1 SGHRS, CDR2 YFSETQ. CDR3 amino acids: CASSFGDQNTEAFF. The CDR3 DNA reads TGCGCCAGCAGCTTCGGGGATCAGAACACTGAAGCTTTCTTT.

The chain carries TRBV14 and TRBJ1-2, with 7 bases aligning to TRBD1. CDR1 SGHDN and CDR2 FVKESK come from the germline V gene. CDR3 length equals 13 residues. Germline trimming cut 0 bases from V and 8 bases from J; bases unmatched to any gene: 3. The CDR3 DNA follows: TGTGCCAGCAGCCAAGAATGGACAGGCGGCTACACCTTC. Protein product: CASSQEWTGGYTF.

The chain employs TRBV5-1 and TRBJ2-2; D might be TRBD1 (5 bases). The CDR3 covers 15 residues. Germline V gene lookup returns CDR1 SGHRS and CDR2 YFSETQ. V was pared by 3 bases and J by 4 bases, with 13 bases between. The DNA of the CDR3 is TGCGCCAGCAGCTCCCTTGGACATCTCACCGGGGAGCTGTTTTTT. As protein: CASSSLGHLTGELFF.

This rearrangement joins TRBV4-1 to TRBJ2-3; 8 nucleotides line up with TRBD2. The V gene's germline CDR1 is MGHRA and CDR2 YSYEKL. J lost 2 bases, V lost 3 bases, and 7 bases had no gene match. The CDR3 sequence is 16 residues long. CDR3 residues: CASSQISGGITDTQYF. The CDR3 nucleotides are TGCGCCAGCAGCCAGATAAGCGGGGGCATCACAGATACGCAGTATTTT.

This chain uses TRBV12-5 with TRBJ1-1; tentatively, D is TRBD1 (5 bases). Trimming stripped 6 bases from V and 3 bases from J, with 14 bases between. Germline-derived CDR1 and CDR2 are LGHNT and FRNRAP. CDR3 size: 14 residues. The CDR3 coding sequence is TGTGCTAGTGGCCCTGCGGGACCGGACACTGAAGCTTTCTTT. It yields the protein CASGPAGPDTEAFF.

The chain combines TRBV10-3 with TRBJ1-1; tentative D call: TRBD1 (6 bases). Trimming removed 10 bases at V and 3 bases at J, with 12 bases between. This CDR3 spans 12 amino acids. Germline CDR1 reads ENHRY; CDR2 reads SYGVKD. The CDR3 sequence: CASEGEDTEAFF. For the CDR3, the DNA is TGTGCCAGCGAGGGGGAGGACACTGAAGCTTTCTTT.

The chain employs TRBV4-1 and TRBJ2-7; D may be TRBD1 (6 bases). V was shortened by 0 bases and J by 5 bases, with 17 bases between the two germline ends. The CDR3 is 16 residues long. Germline V gene data show CDR1 as MGHRA and CDR2 as YSYEKL. The CDR3 DNA follows: TGCGCCAGCAGCCAAGATAGGGCAGGGGAGAGCCACGAGCAGTACTTC. Translation: CASSQDRAGESHEQYF.